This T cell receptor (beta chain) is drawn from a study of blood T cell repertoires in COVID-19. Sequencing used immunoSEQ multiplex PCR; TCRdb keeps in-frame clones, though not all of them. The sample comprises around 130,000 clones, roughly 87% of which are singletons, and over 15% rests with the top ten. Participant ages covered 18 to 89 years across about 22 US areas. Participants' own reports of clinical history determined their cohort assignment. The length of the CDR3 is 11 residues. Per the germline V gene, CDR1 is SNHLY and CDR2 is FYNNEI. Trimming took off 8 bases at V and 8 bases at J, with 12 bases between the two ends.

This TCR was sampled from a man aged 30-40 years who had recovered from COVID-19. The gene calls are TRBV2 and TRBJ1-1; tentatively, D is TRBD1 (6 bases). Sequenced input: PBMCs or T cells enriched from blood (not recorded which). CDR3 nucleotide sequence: TGTGCCAGCCTTTTTCAGGGGGAAGCTTTCTTT. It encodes CASLFQGEAFF. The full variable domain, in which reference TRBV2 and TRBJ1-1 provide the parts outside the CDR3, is EPEVTQTPSHQVTQMGQEVILRCVPISNHLYFYWYRQILGQKVEFLVSFYNNEISEKSEIFDDQFSVERPDGSNFTLKIRSTKLEDSAMYFCASLFQGEAFFGQGTRLTVV.